The 31 T cell receptor beta chains below all came from one sample that was sequenced in a study of blood T cell repertoires in COVID-19. TCRdb's table, derived via immunoSEQ multiplex PCR, lists solely in-frame clones and lacks some. The sample includes some 99,000 clones, around four fifths of them seen just once. Material for sequencing was peripheral blood. The origin of the receptors is a woman aged 55-70 years with acute or convalescent COVID-19.

The chain is built from TRBV7-9 and TRBJ2-3, with TRBD1 identical over 7 bases. Germline assignment: CDR1 SEHNR and CDR2 FQNEAQ (reference sequence). The CDR3 runs to 16 residues. J lost 1 base, V lost 5 bases, and 9 bases had no gene match. The chain's CDR3 is CASSTQTGRGTDTQYF. CDR3 DNA sequence: TGTGCCAGCAGCACCCAGACAGGGAGAGGCACAGATACGCAGTATTTT.

The chain employs TRBV19 and TRBJ2-1, with 11 positions matching TRBD1. The CDR3 totals 17 residues. Unmatched junction bases numbered 5, after V lost 4 bases and J lost 0 bases. Per the germline V gene, CDR1 is LNHDA and CDR2 is SQIVND (reference sequence). The CDR3: CASSTGTGGVSYNEQFF. The CDR3 DNA follows: TGTGCCAGTAGTACCGGGACAGGGGGAGTCTCCTACAATGAGCAGTTCTTC.

This chain connects TRBV7-2 to TRBJ2-7, with 9 bases aligning to TRBD1. The germline gives CDR1 SGHTA, CDR2 FQGNSA. This CDR3 is 16 amino acids long. Germline trimming cut 5 bases from V and 6 bases from J; bases unmatched to any gene: 14. CDR3 DNA: TGTGCCAGCAGCCCGGGACAGGGATCCTTAATACGCGAGCAGTACTTC. This translates into CASSPGQGSLIREQYF.

The chain couples TRBV23-1 to TRBJ2-1; 12 nucleotides match TRBD2. TRBV23-1 is classed as an ORF, of uncertain function. V shed 0 bases, J shed 8 bases, and the junction held 11 bases outside the gene matches. The CDR3 loop spans 18 amino acids. CDR3 amino acids: CASSQSALAGGPEDEQFF. The CDR3 coding sequence is TGCGCCAGCAGTCAATCGGCCCTAGCGGGAGGGCCGGAAGATGAGCAGTTCTTC.

The chain combines TRBV15 with TRBJ2-7, with TRBD1 matching 7 bases. This CDR3 spans 16 amino acids. Germline lookup yields CDR1 LNHNV and CDR2 YYDKDF (reference sequence). After removal of 4 bases from V and 0 bases from J, the junction contained 9 bases not matched to a gene. The CDR3 protein is CATSNFQGVSSYEQYF. DNA for the CDR3: TGTGCCACCAGCAACTTTCAGGGGGTTAGCTCCTACGAGCAGTACTTC.

This chain uses TRBV11-3 with TRBJ1-3; 8 bases are a match to TRBD1. CDR1 SGHNT and CDR2 YENEEA come from the germline V gene. The CDR3 runs to 16 residues. V lost 5 bases and J lost 0; bases outside the gene matches: 6. DNA for the CDR3: TGTGCCAGCAGCCTCGGACAGGGAGACTCTGGAAACACCATATATTTT. It translates to CASSLGQGDSGNTIYF.

The chain uses TRBV7-8 and TRBJ1-6; 8 positions match TRBD1. The germline V gene encodes CDR1 SGHVS and CDR2 FQNEAQ. This CDR3 comprises 15 residues. The V and J ends lost 2 bases and 10 bases, in that order; junction bases with no gene match: 7. CDR3 sequence reads: CASSLRPDRGSPLHF. CDR3 in DNA: TGTGCCAGCAGCTTACGGCCCGACAGGGGATCACCCCTCCACTTT.

This chain uses TRBV28 with TRBJ2-3, with 9 nucleotides matching TRBD1. The CDR3 is 15 amino acids. V lost 0 bases to trimming and J lost 4 bases; unmatched junction nucleotides: 2. CDR1 and CDR2 (germline): MDHEN, SYDVKM. The CDR3 reads CASSLWGQGPDTQYF. The CDR3 DNA follows: TGTGCCAGCAGTTTATGGGGACAGGGTCCAGATACGCAGTATTTT. The variable domain in full, completed from reference TRBV28 and TRBJ2-3, reads DVKVTQSSRYLVKRTGEKVFLECVQDMDHENMFWYRQDPGLGLRLIYFSYDVKMKEKGDIPEGYSVSREKKERFSLILESASTNQTSMYLCASSLWGQGPDTQYFGPGTRLTVL.

This clone was counted a single time. The rearrangement uses TRBV3-1 (or the pseudogene TRBV3-2) and TRBJ1-2; no firm D call. The CDR3 runs to 13 residues. Trimming took off 3 bases at V and 8 bases at J, with 13 bases between the two ends. Germline CDR1 LGHDT, CDR2 YNNKEL (reference sequence). This chain's CDR3 is CASSHSVWEGYTF. DNA for the CDR3: TGTGCCAGCAGCCACTCAGTTTGGGAGGGCTACACCTTC.

This chain connects TRBV7-9 to TRBJ2-5; 7 bases map to TRBD2. The CDR3 is made up of 16 amino acids. V dropped 5 bases and J dropped 3; count of bases not matched to a gene: 12. Germline V lookup: CDR1 SEHNR, CDR2 FQNEAQ (reference sequence). CDR3 sequence: CASSPKSGAAEETQYF. CDR3 nucleotide sequence: TGTGCCAGCAGCCCAAAGAGCGGGGCCGCGGAAGAGACCCAGTACTTC.

This chain connects TRBV6-1 to TRBJ2-2; a possible D gene is TRBD1 (6 bases). CDR3 size: 16 residues. Germline V CDR1 and CDR2: MNHNS, SASEGT. V lost 0 bases and J 5 bases, leaving 13 bases between the germline ends. The CDR3 DNA follows: TGTGCCAGCAGTGAAGCGGGCAGGGGACAAACCGGGGAGCTGTTTTTT. This encodes CASSEAGRGQTGELFF.

The gene calls are TRBV6-5 and TRBJ1-1; perhaps TRBD1 as D (5 bases). Germline V lookup: CDR1 MNHEY, CDR2 SVGAGI. This CDR3 has 14 amino acids. Trimming shortened V by 7 bases and J by 4 bases, and 16 bases separated the two germline ends. The CDR3 reads CASTWGGPGTEAFF. For the CDR3, the DNA is TGTGCCAGCACTTGGGGGGGACCGGGCACTGAAGCTTTCTTT.

This chain uses TRBV29-1 with TRBJ2-2; a weak D match, TRBD2 (5 bases). V lost 6 bases to trimming and J lost 4 bases, with 12 bases between them. This CDR3 region has 13 residues. Germline CDR1 is SQVTM and CDR2 is ANQGSEA. The CDR3 DNA sequence: TGCAGCGTCGGGATTGGAGGCACCGGGGAGCTGTTTTTT. It specifies CSVGIGGTGELFF.

V usage is TRBV5-1 and J usage is TRBJ2-7; 8 positions match TRBD1. Germline lookup yields CDR1 SGHRS and CDR2 YFSETQ. This CDR3 contains 14 residues. V shed 5 bases and J 0 bases; nucleotides not matched to a gene: 4. The CDR3, as DNA: TGCGCCAGCAGTTCAGGGGGCCTCTCCTACGAGCAGTACTTC. Amino acids: CASSSGGLSYEQYF.

The chain has TRBV29-1 and TRBJ2-7, with 7 positions matching TRBD1. Looked up from germline, CDR1 is SQVTM and CDR2 is ANQGSEA. The CDR3 sequence is 15 residues long. Trimming cost V 1 base and J 3 bases; bases outside gene matches: 9. The CDR3 reads CSVEGVSGGIYEQYF. The DNA of the CDR3 is TGCAGCGTTGAAGGGGTGTCAGGGGGAATCTACGAGCAGTACTTC.

This clone was counted a few times. This rearrangement joins TRBV19 to TRBJ1-1, with D hard to call. This CDR3 spans 14 amino acids. CDR1 and CDR2 from the germline V gene are LNHDA and SQIVND (reference sequence). Trimming left V 6 bases short and J 3 bases short, with 14 bases between. The CDR3 DNA reads as TGTGCCAGTAGATCGGGAGAACCGGACACTGAAGCTTTCTTT. It yields the protein CASRSGEPDTEAFF.

The chain joins TRBV19 to TRBJ1-3, with D uncertain. Trimming left V 7 bases short and J 4 bases short, with 8 bases between. This CDR3 region has 12 residues. Per germline, CDR1 LNHDA and CDR2 SQIVND (reference sequence). The CDR3 sequence is CASMVYGNTIYF. The CDR3 DNA reads TGTGCCAGTATGGTCTACGGAAACACCATATATTTT.

The chain links TRBV7-2 to TRBJ1-4; D is unresolved. In germline, CDR1 is SGHTA, CDR2 FQGNSA. The CDR3 extends over 18 amino acids. Trimming took off 0 bases at V and 0 bases at J, with 14 bases between the two ends. The CDR3 spells CASSLAGDVLSTNEKLFF. CDR3 nucleotide sequence: TGTGCCAGCAGCTTAGCGGGAGACGTCCTATCAACTAATGAAAAACTGTTTTTT.

The chain uses TRBV18 and TRBJ1-1; no firm D call. Trimming took 5 bases from V and 1 from J, leaving 8 bases between them. Germline V CDR1 and CDR2: KGHSH, LQKENI. The CDR3 runs 13 residues. The CDR3 DNA is TGTGCCAGCTCAACAGACACGAACACTGAAGCTTTCTTT. Translation gives CASSTDTNTEAFF. Combining the CDR3 with reference TRBV18 and TRBJ1-1 gives the whole variable domain NAGVMQNPRHLVRRRGQEARLRCSPMKGHSHVYWYRQLPEEGLKFMVYLQKENIIDESGMPKERFSAEFPKEGPSILRIQQVVRGDSAAYFCASSTDTNTEAFFGQGTRLTVV.

The chain joins TRBV18 to TRBJ1-5; D unclear. The CDR3 runs to 20 residues. V was shortened by 2 bases and J by 0 bases, with 23 bases between the two germline ends. Per the germline V gene, CDR1 is KGHSH and CDR2 is LQKENI. In DNA form, the CDR3 reads TGTGCCAGCTCACCATCGTCGGCCAGTTGGGGAGGACGTAGCAATCAGCCCCAGCATTTT. This sequence encodes CASSPSSASWGGRSNQPQHF.

This chain connects TRBV9 to TRBJ2-1; 7 nucleotides align to TRBD2. CDR3 length: 15 residues. V lost 0 bases and J lost 4; bases outside the gene matches: 4. The germline V gene encodes CDR1 SGDLS and CDR2 YYNGEE. This CDR3 is CASSVVGSGYNEQFF. The CDR3 DNA follows: TGTGCCAGCAGCGTAGTCGGTAGCGGGTACAATGAGCAGTTCTTC.

The gene calls are TRBV5-5 and TRBJ2-7; weak D call: TRBD2 (5 bases). Germline V gives CDR1 SGHKS, CDR2 YYEKEE (reference sequence). The CDR3 is made up of 14 amino acids. Trimming shortened V by 3 bases and J by 3 bases, and 13 bases separated the two germline ends. The CDR3 region is CASSYDPGYYEQYF. The DNA of the CDR3 is TGTGCCAGCAGCTACGACCCGGGATACTACGAGCAGTACTTC. The entire variable domain, with the rest obtained from reference TRBV5-5 and TRBJ2-7, is as follows: DAGVTQSPTHLIKTRGQQVTLRCSPISGHKSVSWYQQVLGQGPQFIFQYYEKEERGRGNFPDRFSARQFPNYSSELNVNALLLGDSALYLCASSYDPGYYEQYFGPGTRLTVT.

This clone has only one observation. The chain links TRBV7-8 to TRBJ1-4, with no clear D. The ends were cut back, 0 bases at V and 5 bases at J, with 10 bases in the middle. This CDR3 has 15 amino acids. Germline V gene lookup returns CDR1 SGHVS and CDR2 FQNEAQ. The CDR3 bases are TGTGCCAGCAGCTTAGCCGAGCAGGCAAATGAAAAACTGTTTTTT. This sequence encodes CASSLAEQANEKLFF.

The V and J genes are TRBV28 and TRBJ1-5; maybe TRBD1 (6 bases). CDR1 is MDHEN, CDR2 SYDVKM, per germline. V was cut by 6 bases and J by 4 bases, with 10 bases left in between. This CDR3 is 13 amino acids long. The CDR3: CASRGQWNQPQHF. For the CDR3, the DNA is TGTGCCAGCAGAGGACAGTGGAATCAGCCCCAGCATTTT. Using reference TRBV28 and TRBJ1-5 for the parts outside the CDR3, the full variable domain is DVKVTQSSRYLVKRTGEKVFLECVQDMDHENMFWYRQDPGLGLRLIYFSYDVKMKEKGDIPEGYSVSREKKERFSLILESASTNQTSMYLCASRGQWNQPQHFGDGTRLSIL.

The rearrangement links TRBV28 to TRBJ2-7; 9 bases are a match to TRBD2. V lost 6 bases to trimming and J lost 2 bases; unmatched junction nucleotides: 5. Germline CDR1 and CDR2: MDHEN and SYDVKM. There are 14 residues in the CDR3. CDR3 DNA: TGTGCCAGCAGGACAGCGGGGGGTACCTACGAGCAGTACTTC. Encoded protein: CASRTAGGTYEQYF.

This clone has only one observation. The chain has TRBV28 and TRBJ1-1, with 9 bases fitting TRBD1. The length of the CDR3 is 13 residues. After removal of 5 bases from V and 5 bases from J, the junction contained 3 bases not matched to a gene. CDR1 MDHEN and CDR2 SYDVKM come from the germline V gene. The DNA for the CDR3 is TGTGCCAGCAGTGGAGGACAGGGGACTGAAGCTTTCTTT. This sequence encodes CASSGGQGTEAFF. Variable domain in full (rest from reference TRBV28 and TRBJ1-1): DVKVTQSSRYLVKRTGEKVFLECVQDMDHENMFWYRQDPGLGLRLIYFSYDVKMKEKGDIPEGYSVSREKKERFSLILESASTNQTSMYLCASSGGQGTEAFFGQGTRLTVV.

The rearrangement links TRBV21-1 to TRBJ1-2; TRBD1 is the table's D call, not checked against the DNA. TRBV21-1 is a documented pseudogene. The CDR3 is made up of 20 amino acids. The CDR3 DNA reads TGTGCCAGCAGCAAAAAGGCCCAGGGGGACAGGGCGTTGCCCCTTTATGGCTACACCTTC. This sequence encodes CASSKKAQGDRALPLYGYTF.

The CDR3 loop is CASSAEVNQPQHF. CDR3 coding DNA: TGTGCCAGCAGTGCCGAGGTCAATCAGCCCCAGCATTTT. The chain joins TRBV6-4 to TRBJ1-5; no clear D. From germline, CDR1 is MRHNA and CDR2 SNTAGT. V was clipped by 4 bases and J by 3 bases, with 7 bases between them. This CDR3 is built from 13 residues.

The genes are TRBV5-1 and TRBJ2-5, with TRBD1 matching 7 bases. CDR1 and CDR2 from the germline V gene are SGHRS and YFSETQ. Germline trimming cut 5 bases from V and 2 bases from J; bases unmatched to any gene: 9. The CDR3 has 15 residues. CDR3 nucleotides: TGCGCCAGCAGTTCCGGGACACAGGGGCAAGAGACCCAGTACTTC. It is translated as CASSSGTQGQETQYF.

The chain couples TRBV28 to TRBJ1-1; 8 nucleotides line up with TRBD1. Germline V gene lookup returns CDR1 MDHEN and CDR2 SYDVKM. V was pared by 3 bases and J by 7 bases, with 19 bases of the junction left unmatched. The CDR3 runs 18 residues. CDR3 sequence (DNA): TGTGCCAGCAGTTTCCCGCGCCCCGCGGGCAGGGGGCATAGTGAAGCTTTCTTT. It yields the protein CASSFPRPAGRGHSEAFF.

The chain combines TRBV28 with TRBJ2-5, with D maybe TRBD2 (5 bases). The germline V gene encodes CDR1 MDHEN and CDR2 SYDVKM. V was cut by 5 bases and J by 2 bases, with 15 bases left in between. CDR3 length: 15 amino acids. As DNA, the CDR3 is TGTGCCAGCAGTGGCTCGCGGGCCCTACAAGAGACCCAGTACTTC. This gives the protein CASSGSRALQETQYF.